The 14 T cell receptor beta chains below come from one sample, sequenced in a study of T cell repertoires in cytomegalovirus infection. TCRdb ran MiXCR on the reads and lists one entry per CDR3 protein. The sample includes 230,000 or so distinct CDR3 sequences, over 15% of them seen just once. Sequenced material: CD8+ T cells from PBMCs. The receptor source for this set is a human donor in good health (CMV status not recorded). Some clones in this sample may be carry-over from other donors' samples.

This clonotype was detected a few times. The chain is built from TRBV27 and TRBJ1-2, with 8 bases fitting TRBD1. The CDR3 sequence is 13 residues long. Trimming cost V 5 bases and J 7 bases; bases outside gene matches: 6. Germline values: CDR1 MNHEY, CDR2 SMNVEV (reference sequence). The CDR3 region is CASSTQGAGGYTF. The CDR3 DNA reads TGTGCCAGCAGTACGCAGGGGGCAGGTGGCTACACCTTC.

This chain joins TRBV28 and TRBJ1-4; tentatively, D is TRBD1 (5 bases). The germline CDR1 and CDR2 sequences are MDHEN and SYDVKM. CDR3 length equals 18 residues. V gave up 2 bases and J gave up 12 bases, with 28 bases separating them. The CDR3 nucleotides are TGTGCCAGCAGTTTAACAATGGGAGTTGGGGCACGCAGGGAGGAACTGTTTTTT. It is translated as CASSLTMGVGARREELFF.

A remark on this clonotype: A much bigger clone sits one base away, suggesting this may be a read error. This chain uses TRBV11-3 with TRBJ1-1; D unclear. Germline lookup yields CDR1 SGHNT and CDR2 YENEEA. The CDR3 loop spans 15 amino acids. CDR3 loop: CAGRRNKGKNTEAFF. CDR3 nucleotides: TGTGCCGGCAGAAGAAACAAGGGCAAGAACACTGAAGCTTTCTTT.

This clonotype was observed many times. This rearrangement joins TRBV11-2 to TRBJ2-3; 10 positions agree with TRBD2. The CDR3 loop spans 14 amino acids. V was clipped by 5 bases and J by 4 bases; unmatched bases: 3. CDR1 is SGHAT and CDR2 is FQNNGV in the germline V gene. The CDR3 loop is CASSGTSVPDTQYF. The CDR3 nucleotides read TGTGCCAGCAGCGGGACTAGCGTTCCAGATACGCAGTATTTT.

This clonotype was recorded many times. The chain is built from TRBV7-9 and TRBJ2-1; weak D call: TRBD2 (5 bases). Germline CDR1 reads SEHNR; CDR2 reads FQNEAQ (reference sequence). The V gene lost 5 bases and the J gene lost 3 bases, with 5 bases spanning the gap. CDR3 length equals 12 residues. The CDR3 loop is CASSDYYNEQFF. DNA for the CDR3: TGTGCCAGCAGCGACTACTACAATGAGCAGTTCTTC.

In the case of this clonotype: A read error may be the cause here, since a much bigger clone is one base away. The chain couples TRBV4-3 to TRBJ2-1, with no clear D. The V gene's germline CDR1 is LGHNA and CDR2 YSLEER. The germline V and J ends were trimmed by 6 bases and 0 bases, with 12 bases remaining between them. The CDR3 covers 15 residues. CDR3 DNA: TGCGCCAGCAGTCCCTGGACGGGCTCCTACAATGAGCAGTTCTTC. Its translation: CASSPWTGSYNEQFF.

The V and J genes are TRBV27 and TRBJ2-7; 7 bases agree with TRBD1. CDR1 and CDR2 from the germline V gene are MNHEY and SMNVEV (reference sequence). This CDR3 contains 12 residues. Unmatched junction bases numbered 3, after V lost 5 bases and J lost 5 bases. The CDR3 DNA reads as TGTGCCAGCAGTGTACAGGGGAACGAGCAGTACTTC. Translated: CASSVQGNEQYF.

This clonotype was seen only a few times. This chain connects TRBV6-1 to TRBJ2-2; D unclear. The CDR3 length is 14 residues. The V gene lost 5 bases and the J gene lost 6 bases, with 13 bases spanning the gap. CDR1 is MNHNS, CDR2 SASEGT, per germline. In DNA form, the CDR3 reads TGTGCCAGCAGTACGTTAAGCCAACCCGGGGAGCTGTTTTTT. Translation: CASSTLSQPGELFF.

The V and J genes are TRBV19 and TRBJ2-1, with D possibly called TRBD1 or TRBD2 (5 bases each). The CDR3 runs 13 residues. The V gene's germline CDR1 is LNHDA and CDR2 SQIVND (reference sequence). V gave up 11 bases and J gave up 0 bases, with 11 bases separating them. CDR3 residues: CAVKGSSYNEQFF. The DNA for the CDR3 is TGTGCCGTAAAGGGGAGCTCCTACAATGAGCAGTTCTTC.

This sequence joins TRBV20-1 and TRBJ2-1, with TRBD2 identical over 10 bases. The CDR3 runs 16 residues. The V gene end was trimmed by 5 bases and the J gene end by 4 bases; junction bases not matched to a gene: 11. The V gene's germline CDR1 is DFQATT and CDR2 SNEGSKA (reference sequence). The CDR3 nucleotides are TGCAGTGCTGCCCGGTTAGAGCGGGGGGGGTACAATGAGCAGTTCTTC. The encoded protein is CSAARLERGGYNEQFF.

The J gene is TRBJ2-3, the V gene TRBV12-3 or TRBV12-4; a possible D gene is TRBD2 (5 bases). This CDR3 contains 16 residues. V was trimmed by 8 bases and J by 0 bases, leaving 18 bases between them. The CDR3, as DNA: TGTGCCAGCCGAGGTCGGAGCGGCCTTAGCACAGATACGCAGTATTTT. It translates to CASRGRSGLSTDTQYF.

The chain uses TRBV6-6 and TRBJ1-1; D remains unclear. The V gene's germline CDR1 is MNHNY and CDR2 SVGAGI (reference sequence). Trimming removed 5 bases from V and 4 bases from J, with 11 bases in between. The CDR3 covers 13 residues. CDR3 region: CASSTERGTEAFF. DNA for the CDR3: TGTGCCAGCAGTACCGAGCGGGGCACTGAAGCTTTCTTT.

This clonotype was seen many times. CDR3 DNA sequence: TGTGCCAGCAGCTTAGCGGCAGCGGGGGGACCCTACAATGAGCAGTTCTTC. Translation gives CASSLAAAGGPYNEQFF. This rearrangement joins TRBV7-2 to TRBJ2-1; 9 bases agree with TRBD2. V gave up 0 bases and J gave up 2 bases; unmatched junction bases: 5. Germline assignment: CDR1 SGHTA and CDR2 FQGNSA. The CDR3 runs 17 residues.

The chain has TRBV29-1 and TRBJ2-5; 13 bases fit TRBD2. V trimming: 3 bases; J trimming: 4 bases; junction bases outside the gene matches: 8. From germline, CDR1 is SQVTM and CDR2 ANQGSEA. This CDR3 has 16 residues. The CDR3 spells CSVDGTSGDLVETQYF. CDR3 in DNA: TGCAGCGTTGATGGGACTAGCGGGGACTTGGTAGAGACCCAGTACTTC.